The rows below give T cell receptor beta chains drawn from one sample of a study of T cell changes during pregnancy in multiple sclerosis. The method was immunoSEQ multiplex PCR; TCRdb's version includes in-frame clones alone and lacks a portion of them. The sample consists of approximately 35,000 clones, around 90% of them appearing once. Sequenced material: CD4+ T cells from peripheral blood mononuclear cells, taken in the third trimester of pregnancy. The receptors shown here come from a female donor in good health, enrolled as a control in a pregnancy study. Each CDR3 is given with its conserved first and last residue. The D gene is left open where the match is weak. Size is stated for part of the rows, as once, few or many counts, or as a class when the clone is expanded.

cdr3_aa	cdr3_nt	j_call	cdr3_length	v_call	d_call	clone_size
CASSIRDRSYEQYF	TGTGCCAGTAGTATCCGGGACAGATCCTACGAGCAGTACTTC	TRBJ2-7	14	TRBV19	TRBD1	NA
CASSLSSVISSYEQYF	TGTGCCAGCAGCTTATCAAGCGTAATAAGCTCCTACGAGCAGTACTTC	TRBJ2-7	16	TRBV11-2	NA	NA
CASSRSVNTEAFF	TGTGCCAGTAGTCGCTCAGTGAACACTGAAGCTTTCTTT	TRBJ1-1	13	TRBV19	NA	once
CASSLLGLAGRNQFF	TGTGCCAGCAGCTTACTGGGACTAGCGGGCCGAAACCAGTTCTTC	TRBJ2-1	15	TRBV7-2	TRBD2	NA
CASSQLSGIPLYEQYF	TGCGCCAGCAGCCAACTGAGCGGGATCCCTTTGTACGAGCAGTACTTC	TRBJ2-7	16	TRBV4-3	TRBD2	NA
CASSLGAGGRTDTQYF	TGCGCCAGCAGCTTGGGGGCGGGGGGACGCACAGATACGCAGTATTTT	TRBJ2-3	16	TRBV5-1	TRBD2	once
CASSLQPSQGAFRRDTQYF	TGCGCCAGCAGCCTCCAACCTTCACAGGGGGCATTTAGGCGAGATACGCAGTATTTT	TRBJ2-3	19	TRBV4-3	TRBD1	once
CAIRSGVNEQFF	TGTGCCATCAGAAGCGGGGTGAATGAGCAGTTCTTC	TRBJ2-1	12	TRBV10-3	TRBD2	NA
CASSLRWREEVADTQYF	TGTGCCAGCAGCTTAAGGTGGAGGGAGGAGGTCGCAGATACGCAGTATTTT	TRBJ2-3	17	TRBV7-2	NA	NA
CASSMTGTGSSGANVLTF	TGTGCCAGTAGTATGACCGGGACTGGGAGCTCTGGGGCCAACGTCCTGACTTTC	TRBJ2-6	18	TRBV19	NA	NA
CASSPGANYGYTF	TGTGCCAGCAGCCCCGGGGCTAACTATGGCTACACCTTC	TRBJ1-2	13	TRBV9	NA	NA
CASSNSEQNIQYF	TGTGCCAGCAGCAACAGCGAGCAGAACATTCAGTACTTC	TRBJ2-4	13	TRBV21-1	NA	NA
CATLGGALSGNTIYF	TGTGCCACCCTGGGGGGGGCCCTCTCTGGAAACACCATATATTTT	TRBJ1-3	15	TRBV28	NA	NA
CASSSTSGGYNEQFF	TGTGCCAGCAGCTCCACTAGCGGGGGCTACAATGAGCAGTTCTTC	TRBJ2-1	15	TRBV7-2	TRBD2	few
CATRRQGRSYEQYF	TGTGCCACCAGGAGACAGGGGCGCTCCTACGAGCAGTACTTC	TRBJ2-7	14	TRBV28	TRBD1	NA
CASSLVPFEQFF	TGTGCCAGCAGTTTAGTTCCGTTTGAGCAGTTCTTC	TRBJ2-1	12	TRBV28	NA	NA
CASSLQGQGADTEAFF	TGTGCCAGCAGCTTACAGGGACAGGGGGCGGACACTGAAGCTTTCTTT	TRBJ1-1	16	TRBV7-3	TRBD1	NA
CASSIANRVNYGYTF	TGTGCCAGTAGTATAGCTAACAGGGTTAACTATGGCTACACCTTC	TRBJ1-2	15	TRBV19	NA	few
CASSAVREGSNQPQHF	TGTGCCAGCAGCGCGGTCCGGGAAGGGAGCAATCAGCCCCAGCATTTT	TRBJ1-5	16	TRBV7-6	NA	NA
CSVTTSGSYADTQYF	TGCAGCGTCACGACTAGCGGGAGTTACGCAGATACGCAGTATTTT	TRBJ2-3	15	TRBV29-1	TRBD2	once